This T cell receptor (beta chain) was recovered during a study of Graves' ophthalmopathy and Graves' hyperthyroidism. Points from the study as a whole: Predictions made by the model for ophthalmopathy progression reached roughly 70% sensitivity and almost 75% specificity. Among expanded thyroid clonotypes above 0.001 frequency, most also occurred in blood.

The V segment lost 6 bases and the J segment 3 bases; nucleotides outside the gene matches: 10. CDR3 size: 14 residues. Germline CDR1 reads DFQATT; CDR2 reads SNEGSKA (reference sequence). The PBMCs used were ones drawn from about 9.2 ml of fresh peripheral blood. In its sample, this clonotype was seen many times. Its cognate antigen is unknown. Amplification from RNA transcripts yielded the TCR beta CDR3 regions. First-round RT-PCR with HTBI primers preceded a second-round multiplex PCR. TCRdb independently ran MiXCR on the multiplex PCR reads; one entry per CDR3 protein. The data show 300,000 to 400,000 distinct CDR3 sequences, with 17% seen just once and 9% to 15% held by the top ten.

Sequenced: peripheral blood. The rearrangement links TRBV20-1 to TRBJ1-2; 7 nucleotides line up with TRBD1. The TCR originated in an adult man with Graves' ophthalmopathy. The CDR3 is CSAGHRGLDYGYTF. DNA of the CDR3: TGCAGTGCAGGTCACAGGGGCCTTGACTATGGCTACACCTTC.